This is a list of T cell receptor beta chains from one sample in a study of blood T cell repertoires in COVID-19. Sequenced by immunoSEQ multiplex PCR; TCRdb stores in-frame clones only, minus some. This sample yields about 140,000 clones, of which about 83% are seen a single time; under 10% belongs to the top ten. Material: peripheral blood. The receptors were gathered from a man in his thirties or forties with COVID-19, enrolled during active disease. The CDR3 runs from the conserved cysteine through the conserved F or W. The D gene is left open where the match is weak. A row's size may be missing; if present it is once, few, many or a size class.

V gene,clone size,D gene,J gene,CDR3 protein,CDR3 DNA
TRBV30,-,-,TRBJ1-1,CAWKKQGLVMNTEAFF,TGTGCCTGGAAGAAGCAGGGTTTAGTTATGAACACTGAAGCTTTCTTT
TRBV3-1/TRBV3-2,-,TRBD2,TRBJ2-3,CASSWGLAGGRGADTQYF,TGTGCCAGCAGCTGGGGACTAGCGGGAGGGCGAGGTGCAGATACGCAGTATTTT
TRBV7-9,-,-,TRBJ2-7,CASSSPGFDSEQYF,TGTGCCAGCAGCTCGCCAGGGTTCGACTCCGAGCAGTACTTC
TRBV10-3,-,TRBD2,TRBJ2-7,CASGTSDDYEQYF,TGTGCCAGCGGGACTAGCGACGACTACGAGCAGTACTTC
TRBV5-1,few,TRBD1,TRBJ1-1,CASSPRTGGSEAFF,TGCGCCAGCAGCCCCCGGACAGGGGGAAGTGAAGCTTTCTTT
TRBV11-2,-,-,TRBJ1-2,CASSRGGTNYGYTF,TGTGCCAGCAGCCGCGGCGGCACTAACTATGGCTACACCTTC
TRBV19,few,-,TRBJ1-5,CASSPPRAGISNQPQHF,TGTGCCAGTAGCCCCCCCAGGGCAGGGATTAGCAATCAGCCCCAGCATTTT
TRBV7-9,-,TRBD2,TRBJ2-7,CASSLIAGLSHEQYF,TGTGCCAGCAGCCTAATAGCGGGTTTGTCCCACGAGCAGTACTTC
TRBV28,-,-,TRBJ1-2,CASSPNPGTRGYTF,TGTGCCAGCAGCCCTAACCCCGGGACTCGAGGCTACACCTTC
TRBV10-1,-,TRBD2,TRBJ2-1,CASSETSGRYNEQFF,TGCGCCAGCAGTGAAACTAGCGGGAGATACAATGAGCAGTTCTTC
TRBV24-1,-,-,TRBJ2-1,CATSDLGLGSYNEQFF,TGTGCCACCAGTGATTTAGGACTGGGTTCCTACAATGAGCAGTTCTTC
TRBV28,-,TRBD1,TRBJ2-7,CASSSRDRGDEQYF,TGTGCCAGCAGTTCACGGGACAGGGGTGACGAGCAGTACTTC
TRBV4-1,-,-,TRBJ2-7,CASSPGPAYEQYF,TGCGCCAGCAGCCCGGGTCCGGCCTACGAGCAGTACTTC
TRBV10-2,-,TRBD2,TRBJ2-3,CASSESSSGTDTQYF,TGCGCCAGCAGTGAGTCGTCTAGCGGTACAGATACGCAGTATTTT
TRBV30,-,-,TRBJ1-4,CAWRDDRSEKLFF,TGTGCCTGGAGGGATGACAGATCCGAAAAACTGTTTTTT
TRBV6-2/TRBV6-3,-,-,TRBJ1-2,CASSSGQGGYGYTF,TGTGCCAGCAGTTCGGGTCAGGGTGGCTATGGCTACACCTTC
TRBV11-3,-,TRBD2,TRBJ2-1,CASSSWTSGNYNEQFF,TGTGCCAGCAGCTCTTGGACTAGCGGGAACTACAATGAGCAGTTCTTC
TRBV15,-,-,TRBJ2-1,CATSSWLERNEQFF,TGTGCCACCAGCTCGTGGCTAGAAAGGAATGAGCAGTTCTTC
TRBV7-7,once,-,TRBJ2-7,CASSRDLGNEQYF,TGTGCTAGCAGCAGAGACCTAGGCAACGAGCAGTACTTC
TRBV6-5,-,TRBD2,TRBJ2-2,CASSYTSAGELFF,TGTGCCAGCAGTTATACTAGCGCCGGGGAGCTGTTTTTT
TRBV28,-,-,TRBJ1-1,CASLSSLNTEAFF,TGTGCCAGCCTAAGTTCCTTGAACACTGAAGCTTTCTTT
TRBV30,once,-,TRBJ1-2,CAWSRGLDYGYTF,TGTGCCTGGAGCAGAGGGTTAGACTATGGCTACACCTTC
TRBV2,-,-,TRBJ2-7,CATGGISYEQYF,TGTGCCACCGGCGGAATTTCCTACGAGCAGTACTTC
TRBV9,-,TRBD1,TRBJ1-3,CASSKTGAIDTIYF,TGTGCCAGCAGTAAGACAGGGGCGATAGACACCATATATTTT
TRBV7-9,-,-,TRBJ2-7,CASQKSGTNYEQYF,TGTGCCAGCCAAAAGTCCGGGACAAACTACGAGCAGTACTTC
TRBV7-3,-,-,TRBJ2-1,CASSPGAASEQFF,TGTGCCAGCAGCCCCGGAGCCGCCAGTGAGCAGTTCTTC
TRBV7-8,-,TRBD1,TRBJ2-3,CARGTGDPTDTQYF,TGTGCCAGAGGGACAGGAGACCCCACAGATACGCAGTATTTT
TRBV7-8,-,-,TRBJ1-5,CASSSLGFLGNQPQHF,TGTGCCAGCAGCTCCCTCGGGTTCTTAGGCAATCAGCCCCAGCATTTT
TRBV5-4,once,TRBD2,TRBJ2-5,CASTSGRPQETQYF,TGTGCCTCCACTAGCGGGCGACCCCAAGAGACCCAGTACTTC
TRBV30,-,-,TRBJ2-1,CAWSQVRTMYNEQFF,TGTGCCTGGAGTCAAGTCCGGACTATGTACAATGAGCAGTTCTTC
TRBV19,-,-,TRBJ2-2,CVAGAYTGELFF,TGTGTGGCGGGGGCCTACACCGGGGAGCTGTTTTTT
TRBV7-6,-,-,TRBJ2-5,CASSLRGASPQETQYF,TGTGCCAGCAGCTTAAGGGGCGCAAGTCCCCAAGAGACCCAGTACTTC
TRBV19,-,-,TRBJ1-2,CASSMRYRSTGYGYTF,TGTGCCAGTAGTATGAGATACAGGTCGACGGGCTATGGCTACACCTTC
TRBV19,-,TRBD1,TRBJ1-5,CASKTTGAGAAQPQHF,TGTGCCAGTAAGACGACAGGGGCAGGGGCGGCTCAGCCCCAGCATTTT
TRBV6-6,-,TRBD2,TRBJ2-2,CASSPPGTSEHYTGELFF,TGTGCCAGCAGTCCTCCCGGGACTAGCGAACACTACACCGGGGAGCTGTTTTTT
TRBV18,-,TRBD1,TRBJ1-6,CASSDRAVPLHF,TGTGCCAGTTCTGACAGGGCGGTGCCCCTCCACTTT
TRBV5-1,-,TRBD2,TRBJ2-1,CASSLEGLAVSSYNEQFF,TGCGCCAGCAGCTTGGAAGGACTAGCAGTAAGCTCCTACAATGAGCAGTTCTTC
TRBV7-2,-,TRBD2,TRBJ2-5,CASSLGGRVSHRETQYF,TGTGCCAGCAGCTTAGGCGGGAGGGTCTCGCATAGGGAGACCCAGTACTTC
TRBV6-5,-,-,TRBJ1-6,CASTKTSGTNSPLHF,TGTGCCAGCACGAAGACTTCAGGGACAAATTCACCCCTCCACTTT
TRBV5-1,-,-,TRBJ1-2,CASSLGDDGGYTF,TGCGCCAGCAGCTTGGGTGACGACGGGGGCTACACCTTC
TRBV5-4,-,TRBD1,TRBJ1-1,CASSLQGTNTEAFF,TGTGCCAGCAGCTTACAGGGGACGAACACTGAAGCTTTCTTT
TRBV4-1,once,TRBD2,TRBJ2-7,CASSQNSGSSYEQYF,TGCGCCAGCAGCCAAAATAGCGGGTCCTCCTACGAGCAGTACTTC
TRBV11-2,few,-,TRBJ2-7,CASSLQATLEQYF,TGTGCCAGCAGCTTACAGGCCACCTTGGAGCAGTACTTC
TRBV3-1/TRBV3-2,-,-,TRBJ1-6,CASSQAEGLSPLHF,TGTGCCAGCAGCCAAGCGGAGGGGCTATCACCCCTCCACTTT
TRBV5-6,-,-,TRBJ2-3,CASSLSPASGERPTDTQYF,TGTGCCAGCAGTTTGAGTCCCGCCTCCGGGGAACGGCCCACAGATACGCAGTATTTT